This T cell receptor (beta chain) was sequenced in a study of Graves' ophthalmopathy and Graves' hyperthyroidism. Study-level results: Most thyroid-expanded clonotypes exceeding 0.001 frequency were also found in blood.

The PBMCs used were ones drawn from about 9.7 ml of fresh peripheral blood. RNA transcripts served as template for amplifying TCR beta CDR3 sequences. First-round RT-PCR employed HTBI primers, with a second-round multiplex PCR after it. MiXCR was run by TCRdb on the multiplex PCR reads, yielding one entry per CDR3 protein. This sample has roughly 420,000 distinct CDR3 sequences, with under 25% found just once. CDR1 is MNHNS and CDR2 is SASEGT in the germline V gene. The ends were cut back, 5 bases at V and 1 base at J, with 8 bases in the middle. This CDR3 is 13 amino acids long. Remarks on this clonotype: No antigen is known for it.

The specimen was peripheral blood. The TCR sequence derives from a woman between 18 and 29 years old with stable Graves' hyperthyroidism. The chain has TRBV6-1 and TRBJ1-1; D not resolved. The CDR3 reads CASSTLPNTEAFF. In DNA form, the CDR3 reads TGTGCCAGCAGTACCCTACCGAACACTGAAGCTTTCTTT.